Here is one T cell receptor beta chain with its context. Its specificity is not known. The data stem from a study of CD4 T cells in relation to SARS-CoV-2 and coronaviruses. Study as a whole: TCR beta CDR3s were sequenced after roughly ten-day antigen culture of PBMCs.

The table came from immunoSEQ multiplex PCR; TCRdb's copy has only in-frame clones and leaves some out. Among about 38,000 clones listed, over 75% were seen once. CDR1 is SGHDT, CDR2 YYEEEE, per germline. The CDR3 is 16 residues long. V dropped 4 bases and J dropped 4; count of bases not matched to a gene: 9. The origin of this receptor is an adult with COVID-19. This chain connects TRBV5-6 to TRBJ2-5; TRBD2 aligns across 11 bases. Sequencing was carried out using memory CD4+ T cells from PBMCs, cultured in vitro. CDR3 protein: CASSIRMTSGTETQYF. CDR3 DNA sequence: TGTGCCAGCAGCATACGCATGACTAGCGGGACAGAGACCCAGTACTTC.